The 5 T cell receptor beta chains below all came from one sample that was sequenced in a study of tumor-infiltrating lymphocytes in primary liver carcinoma. Total RNA amounting to 450 to 500 ng was the source from which TCR beta cDNA was made with a constant-region primer. Three nested multiplex PCR rounds, a slightly modified ARM-PCR method, built the TCR beta libraries. In the first two PCR rounds, TRBV1-TRBV30 forward primers were paired with a C-beta reverse primer, and each round lasted approximately 10 cycles. TCRdb redid the calling of the multiplex PCR reads with MiXCR, one entry per CDR3 protein. The sample lists 250,000 to 400,000 distinct CDR3 sequences, 65% occurring once. Germline DNA was extracted too, while blood RNA derived from unsorted whole blood. Source material: peripheral blood. The receptors shown here come from a man aged 35-49 years with primary liver carcinoma and hepatitis B virus infection.

Note on this clonotype: A read error may produce the germline difference seen at one junction end. J is TRBJ2-1 and V is TRBV11-3; D not certain. The CDR3 is 12 residues long. Germline CDR1 is SGHNT and CDR2 is YENEEA. The CDR3 reads CVSSLNANGQFF. The CDR3 DNA is TGCGTCAGCAGCTTAAATGCCAATGGGCAGTTCTTC.

The chain has TRBV10-3 and TRBJ2-7; D gene uncertain. The V end was cut by 2 bases, the J end by 1 base, with 9 bases between. CDR3 length: 14 residues. Germline CDR1 and CDR2: ENHRY and SYGVKD. The CDR3 sequence: CAISETGRSYEQYF. Here the CDR3 DNA reads TGTGCCATCAGTGAGACTGGACGGTCCTACGAGCAGTACTTC.

In regard to this clonotype: Being one base from a much bigger clone, this may be a read error. The chain recombines TRBV6-1 with TRBJ2-5; D may be TRBD1 or TRBD2 (5 bases each). The V gene's germline CDR1 is MNHNS and CDR2 SASEGT. Trimming took 3 bases from V and 5 from J, leaving 16 bases between them. This CDR3 spans 15 amino acids. CDR3 sequence reads: CASSEARTGQETQYF. The DNA of the CDR3 is TGTGCCAGCAGTGAGGCCCGGACGGGGCAGGAGACCCAGTACTTC.

On this clonotype itself: Germline is not matched at one junction end, which may reflect a read error. J is TRBJ2-1 and V is TRBV4-2, with TRBD2 matching over 7 bases. The CDR3 loop spans 17 amino acids. Germline values: CDR1 LGHNA, CDR2 YNFKEQ. CDR3 sequence: CPSSPSQGLTGVNEQFF. The CDR3 DNA is TGTCCCAGCAGCCCCTCGCAGGGACTAACGGGAGTCAATGAGCAGTTCTTC.

A word on this clonotype: A much larger clone lies one base from this, so it may be a read error. The genes are TRBV12-5 and TRBJ2-5, with D possibly called TRBD1 or TRBD2 (6 bases each). Germline-derived CDR1 and CDR2 are LGHNT and FRNRAP. The V gene lost 5 bases and the J gene lost 12 bases, with 16 bases spanning the gap. The CDR3 loop spans 12 amino acids. The CDR3 loop reads CASGRDTGAKYF. In DNA, the CDR3 is TGTGCTAGTGGTAGAGACACGGGGGCAAAGTACTTC.